A selection of T cell receptor beta chains follows, all from one sample in a study of T cells in Graves' hyperthyroidism and ophthalmopathy. TCRdb processed the multiplex PCR reads anew with MiXCR; each CDR3 protein has one entry. The sample yields about 640,000 distinct CDR3 sequences, 14% seen once. What was sequenced was blood. These receptors all come from a woman aged 45-65 years with Graves' ophthalmopathy. The CDR3 runs from the conserved cysteine through the conserved F or W. A D gene is named only where the DNA matches it firmly. Part of the rows lack a size; the others show once, few, many or a class for expanded clones.

>TRBJ2-1|TRBV2|many|TRBD1
CASSDTSYETGGFIQFDEQFF
TGTGCCAGCAGTGATACCAGTTACGAGACAGGGGGCTTTATACAGTTTGATGAGCAGTTCTTC
>TRBJ2-5|TRBV4-1|.|TRBD2
CASSQDKSTIYSGTGETQYF
TGCGCCAGCAGCCAAGATAAGTCGACTATATATAGCGGGACTGGGGAGACCCAGTACTTC
>TRBJ2-4|TRBV7-9|many|TRBD2
CASSKGISGRNIQYF
TGTGCCAGCAGCAAAGGGATTAGCGGGAGGAACATTCAGTACTTC
>TRBJ1-2|TRBV30|many|.
CAWSVGGMAYGYTF
TGTGCCTGGAGTGTAGGGGGGATGGCCTATGGCTACACCTTC
>TRBJ2-7|TRBV2|many|TRBD2
CASRDSGRIYEQYF
TGTGCCAGCAGGGATAGCGGGAGAATATACGAGCAGTACTTC
>TRBJ2-5|TRBV6-1|.|.
CASSRWPDGTQYF
TGTGCCAGCAGCCGGTGGCCTGACGGGACCCAGTACTTC
>TRBJ2-5|TRBV18|many|.
CASSSVRETQYF
TGTGCCAGCTCTTCCGTCCGGGAGACCCAGTACTTC
>TRBJ2-7|TRBV7-2|many|.
CASSLAARHEQYF
TGTGCCAGCAGCTTAGCGGCGAGACACGAGCAGTACTTC
>TRBJ1-5|TRBV15|many|.
CATTPESNQPQHF
TGTGCCACCACCCCAGAAAGCAATCAGCCCCAGCATTTT
>TRBJ2-1|TRBV20-1|many|.
CSAETDRNEQFF
TGCAGTGCTGAGACCGACAGAAATGAGCAGTTCTTC
>TRBJ2-5|TRBV20-1|many|.
CSARDIPAEETQYF
TGCAGTGCTAGAGATATTCCAGCGGAAGAGACCCAGTACTTC
>TRBJ2-1|TRBV20-1|many|.
CSARDGPFPNEQFF
TGCAGTGCTAGAGATGGACCGTTCCCAAATGAGCAGTTCTTC
>TRBJ2-7|TRBV27|many|TRBD1
CASSLIGQGALYEQYF
TGTGCCAGCAGTTTAATAGGACAGGGGGCCTTGTACGAGCAGTACTTC
>TRBJ1-2|TRBV7-9|many|.
CASSKDRNYGYTF
TGTGCCAGCAGCAAAGACAGGAACTATGGCTACACCTTC
>TRBJ1-3|TRBV30|many|.
CAWSVQSGNTIYF
TGTGCCTGGAGTGTACAGTCTGGAAACACCATATATTTT
>TRBJ2-3|TRBV28|few|.
CASSLGAEGGDTQYF
TGTGCCAGCAGTTTGGGGGCGGAGGGGGGGGATACGCAGTATTTT
>TRBJ1-1|TRBV19|many|.
CASSMGAVERVNTEAFF
TGTGCCAGTAGTATGGGGGCCGTCGAAAGAGTGAACACTGAAGCTTTCTTT
>TRBJ2-5|TRBV20-1|.|TRBD1
CSGQVPYQETQYF
TGCAGCGGACAGGTACCTTACCAAGAGACCCAGTACTTC
>TRBJ2-1|TRBV29-1|few|.
CSVPGYNEQFF
TGCAGCGTCCCAGGTTACAATGAGCAGTTCTTC
>TRBJ1-3|TRBV30|few|.
CAWIDRSSGNTIYF
TGTGCCTGGATCGACAGGTCCTCTGGAAACACCATATATTTT
>TRBJ1-1|TRBV24-1|.|.
CAASDLWGEAFF
TGTGCCGCCAGTGATTTATGGGGGGAAGCTTTCTTT
>TRBJ1-1|TRBV29-1|.|TRBD1
CSVGDRGNTEASF
TGCAGCGTGGGAGACAGGGGGAACACTGAAGCTTCCTTT
>TRBJ1-2|TRBV10-3|.|.
CAISEVYGYTF
TGTGCCATCAGTGAGGTCTATGGCTACACCTTC
>TRBJ2-1|TRBV28|many|.
CASTTEMGLDYNEQFF
TGTGCCAGCACCACCGAGATGGGACTTGATTACAATGAGCAGTTCTTC
>TRBJ2-1|TRBV3-1|.|TRBD2
CASSRTGTSGTSRRFF
TGTGCCAGCAGCCGCACCGGGACTAGCGGGACGTCCAGGCGGTTCTTC
>TRBJ1-1|TRBV28|many|.
CASSLIWMNTEAFF
TGTGCCAGCAGTTTGATTTGGATGAACACTGAAGCTTTCTTT
>TRBJ1-2|TRBV27|few|TRBD1
CASSQDRGYSNYGYTF
TGTGCCAGCAGTCAGGACAGGGGATACTCCAACTATGGCTACACCTTC
>TRBJ1-1|TRBV5-1|many|.
CASSAQGNGEAFF
TGCGCCAGCAGCGCGCAGGGGAATGGCGAAGCTTTCTTT
>TRBJ2-5|TRBV19|.|.
CASSIVPGYQETQYF
TGTGCCAGTAGTATAGTGCCCGGGTACCAAGAGACCCAGTACTTC
>TRBJ2-5|TRBV7-8|many|TRBD2
CASSSPRGEETQYF
TGTGCCAGCAGCTCCCCTCGGGGGGAGGAGACCCAGTACTTC
>TRBJ2-1|TRBV11-2|many|TRBD1
CASSSGPDRELGFF
TGTGCCAGCAGCTCTGGCCCAGACAGGGAGTTAGGGTTCTTC
>TRBJ1-2|TRBV19|few|.
CASRGQPHYGYTF
TGTGCCAGTAGGGGACAACCGCACTATGGCTACACCTTC
>TRBJ2-7|TRBV6-2/TRBV6-3|many|TRBD2
CASNSLQLAGGSYEQYF
TGTGCCAGCAACTCCCTCCAACTAGCGGGAGGCTCCTACGAGCAGTACTTC
>TRBJ2-1|TRBV28|.|TRBD2
CANSLFPSGPYNEQFF
TGTGCCAACAGTTTGTTTCCTAGCGGGCCTTACAATGAGCAGTTCTTC
>TRBJ2-7|TRBV5-1|few|.
CASSAGTHGIYEQYF
TGCGCCAGCAGCGCCGGGACCCACGGGATATACGAGCAGTACTTC
>TRBJ2-6|TRBV7-2|few|.
CASSRPGANVLTF
TGTGCCAGCAGCAGGCCTGGGGCCAACGTCCTGACTTTC
>TRBJ1-3|TRBV20-1|.|.
CSARVGRGATIYF
TGCAGTGCCAGAGTGGGTAGGGGGGCCACCATATATTTT